These T cell receptor beta chains were read from a single sample in a study of blood T cell repertoires in COVID-19. TCRdb's table, derived via immunoSEQ multiplex PCR, lists solely in-frame clones and lacks some. Of approximately 140,000 clones in the sample, 70% to 90% were seen once. The sequencing input was peripheral blood. The receptors originated from a man in his 60s with active or convalescent COVID-19. CDR3s include the opening cysteine and the closing phenylalanine or tryptophan. Each record gives: J gene, D gene, V gene, clone size, CDR3 protein, CDR3 DNA. D genes are given only for firm matches. Clone size appears in some rows only: once, few, many, or a class for an expanded clone.

j_call: TRBJ2-3
d_call: NA
v_call: TRBV11-2
clone_size: NA
cdr3_aa: CASSLVGGTVTDTQYF
cdr3_nt: TGTGCCAGCAGCTTAGTTGGGGGGACCGTCACAGATACGCAGTATTTT

j_call: TRBJ2-1
d_call: TRBD2
v_call: TRBV11-3
clone_size: NA
cdr3_aa: CASSKTSVYNEQFF
cdr3_nt: TGTGCCAGCAGCAAGACTAGCGTGTACAATGAGCAGTTCTTC

j_call: TRBJ1-3
d_call: NA
v_call: TRBV18
clone_size: NA
cdr3_aa: CASSPLGARDGNTIYF
cdr3_nt: TGTGCCAGCTCACCACTGGGGGCCCGAGACGGAAACACCATATATTTT

j_call: TRBJ1-6
d_call: NA
v_call: TRBV5-1
clone_size: NA
cdr3_aa: CASSLNLNSPLHF
cdr3_nt: TGCGCCAGCAGCTTGAACCTAAATTCACCCCTCCACTTT

j_call: TRBJ1-1
d_call: NA
v_call: TRBV21-1
clone_size: NA
cdr3_aa: CASSKDGQGGEAFF
cdr3_nt: TGTGCCAGCAGCAAAGATGGTCAGGGTGGAGAAGCTTTCTTT

j_call: TRBJ2-3
d_call: TRBD1
v_call: TRBV4-3
clone_size: NA
cdr3_aa: CASSQGPEPGGVDTQYF
cdr3_nt: TGCGCCAGCAGCCAAGGACCGGAGCCAGGGGGTGTCGATACGCAGTATTTT

j_call: TRBJ2-7
d_call: TRBD2
v_call: TRBV28
clone_size: NA
cdr3_aa: CASSYSRLAGDSEQYF
cdr3_nt: TGTGCCAGCAGTTACTCCCGACTAGCGGGGGATTCCGAGCAGTACTTC

j_call: TRBJ2-3
d_call: NA
v_call: TRBV4-2
clone_size: NA
cdr3_aa: CASSQVQGLTDTQYF
cdr3_nt: TGTGCCAGCAGCCAAGTCCAGGGGCTGACAGATACGCAGTATTTT

j_call: TRBJ2-1
d_call: NA
v_call: TRBV27
clone_size: NA
cdr3_aa: CASTAGENEQFF
cdr3_nt: TGTGCCAGCACTGCAGGGGAGAATGAGCAGTTCTTC

j_call: TRBJ1-5
d_call: TRBD1
v_call: TRBV5-1
clone_size: NA
cdr3_aa: CASRRDSGINQPQHF
cdr3_nt: TGCGCCAGCAGACGGGACAGCGGAATCAATCAGCCCCAGCATTTT

j_call: TRBJ2-3
d_call: NA
v_call: TRBV6-1
clone_size: NA
cdr3_aa: CASSEAAGTDTQYF
cdr3_nt: TGTGCCAGCAGTGAGGCGGCCGGCACAGATACGCAGTATTTT

j_call: TRBJ2-7
d_call: TRBD1
v_call: TRBV6-1
clone_size: NA
cdr3_aa: CASSEGQGRTYEQYF
cdr3_nt: TGTGCCAGCAGTGAAGGACAGGGGAGGACCTACGAGCAGTACTTC

j_call: TRBJ2-6
d_call: NA
v_call: TRBV9
clone_size: few
cdr3_aa: CASSRDSGANVLTF
cdr3_nt: TGTGCCAGCAGCCGGGATTCTGGGGCCAACGTCCTGACTTTC

j_call: TRBJ2-7
d_call: TRBD1
v_call: TRBV10-3
clone_size: few
cdr3_aa: CAIRGTGHEQYF
cdr3_nt: TGTGCCATCAGGGGGACAGGACACGAGCAGTACTTC

j_call: TRBJ1-2
d_call: TRBD1
v_call: TRBV28
clone_size: NA
cdr3_aa: CASTRPRQGMAGGYTF
cdr3_nt: TGTGCCAGCACCAGGCCCCGACAGGGAATGGCAGGTGGCTACACCTTC

j_call: TRBJ1-4
d_call: NA
v_call: TRBV9
clone_size: NA
cdr3_aa: CASSVGPATNEKLFF
cdr3_nt: TGTGCCAGCAGCGTGGGGCCAGCAACTAATGAAAAACTGTTTTTT

j_call: TRBJ1-2
d_call: NA
v_call: TRBV6-5
clone_size: NA
cdr3_aa: CASRIGGYGYTF
cdr3_nt: TGTGCCAGCAGGATTGGCGGATATGGCTACACCTTC

j_call: TRBJ1-2
d_call: NA
v_call: TRBV4-1
clone_size: NA
cdr3_aa: CASSPQVQSTYGYTF
cdr3_nt: TGCGCCAGCAGCCCCCAGGTTCAAAGCACCTATGGCTACACCTTC

j_call: TRBJ1-4
d_call: TRBD1
v_call: TRBV9
clone_size: NA
cdr3_aa: CASSVGQGNEKLFF
cdr3_nt: TGTGCCAGCAGCGTGGGACAGGGTAATGAAAAACTGTTTTTT

j_call: TRBJ1-2
d_call: NA
v_call: TRBV28
clone_size: NA
cdr3_aa: CASSFGQPYTF
cdr3_nt: TGTGCCAGCAGTTTTGGACAGCCGTACACCTTC

j_call: TRBJ2-1
d_call: TRBD2
v_call: TRBV2
clone_size: NA
cdr3_aa: CASRSGSSYNEQFF
cdr3_nt: TGTGCCAGCAGGAGCGGGAGCTCCTACAATGAGCAGTTCTTC

j_call: TRBJ2-7
d_call: TRBD2
v_call: TRBV13
clone_size: NA
cdr3_aa: CASSLDASGTEQYF
cdr3_nt: TGTGCCAGCAGCTTAGACGCTAGCGGGACGGAGCAGTACTTC

j_call: TRBJ2-7
d_call: NA
v_call: TRBV29-1
clone_size: NA
cdr3_aa: CSVEANARFRRIPYEQYF
cdr3_nt: TGCAGCGTTGAGGCGAACGCGAGATTCCGCAGGATCCCCTACGAGCAGTACTTC

j_call: TRBJ2-2
d_call: NA
v_call: TRBV5-1
clone_size: NA
cdr3_aa: CASSLNSNTGELFF
cdr3_nt: TGCGCCAGCAGCTTGAACTCGAACACCGGGGAGCTGTTTTTT